The 23 T cell receptor beta chains below were found in one sample sequenced in a study of blood T cell repertoires in COVID-19. The protocol was immunoSEQ multiplex PCR, while the TCRdb copy is restricted to in-frame clones and leaves out a portion. The data contain about 120,000 clones, 82% of them singletons. Sequenced input: peripheral blood. The receptor source for this set is a woman aged 60-70 years with acute or convalescent COVID-19.

The chain carries TRBV28 and TRBJ2-3; a possible D gene is TRBD2 (6 bases). V dropped 8 bases and J dropped 3 bases, with 15 bases sitting between them. The CDR3 is 14 amino acids. Per germline, CDR1 MDHEN and CDR2 SYDVKM. The CDR3 loop reads CASLSDLATDTQYF. As DNA, the CDR3 is TGTGCCAGCCTCTCGGACCTAGCGACAGATACGCAGTATTTT.

The CDR3 loop reads CASSYSPRGGHNEQFF. The CDR3 DNA reads as TGCGCCAGCAGCTACTCCCCCCGAGGGGGCCACAATGAGCAGTTCTTC. The V call is TRBV5-1, the J call TRBJ2-1; TRBD1 matches at 7 bases. The trim removed 3 bases at V and 5 bases at J, leaving 11 bases unmatched. Germline V gene lookup returns CDR1 SGHRS and CDR2 YFSETQ. The CDR3 spans 16 residues. Complete variable domain (other parts from reference TRBV5-1 and TRBJ2-1): KAGVTQTPRYLIKTRGQQVTLSCSPISGHRSVSWYQQTPGQGLQFLFEYFSETQRNKGNFPGRFSGRQFSNSRSEMNVSTLELGDSALYLCASSYSPRGGHNEQFFGPGTRLTVL.

V usage is TRBV4-3 and J usage is TRBJ1-2; the D gene is possibly TRBD1 (6 bases). This CDR3 contains 15 residues. Germline V gene data show CDR1 as LGHNA and CDR2 as YSLEER. Trimming removed 3 bases from V and 0 bases from J, with 11 bases in between. The CDR3 reads CASSQYRDPNYGYTF. CDR3 coding DNA: TGCGCCAGCAGCCAGTACAGGGACCCTAACTATGGCTACACCTTC.

This chain connects TRBV5-6 to TRBJ1-3; D remains ambiguous. Germline V CDR1 and CDR2: SGHDT, YYEEEE. The V gene lost 2 bases and the J gene lost 0 bases, with 9 bases spanning the gap. The CDR3 runs to 15 residues. This chain's CDR3 is CASSLELFSGNTIYF. The CDR3 DNA sequence: TGTGCCAGCAGCTTAGAACTTTTCTCTGGAAACACCATATATTTT.

The chain employs TRBV4-3 and TRBJ2-3, with a weak D call TRBD1 (6 bases). The CDR3 contains 15 residues. V was cut by 0 bases and J by 4 bases, with 11 bases left in between. Germline V CDR1 and CDR2: LGHNA, YSLEER. CDR3 bases: TGCGCCAGCAGCCAAGACTTCCAGGGGCCAGATACGCAGTATTTT. Its protein is CASSQDFQGPDTQYF.

The V and J genes are TRBV7-9 and TRBJ2-3, with D possibly matching TRBD1 (5 bases). CDR1 is SEHNR, CDR2 FQNEAQ, per germline (reference sequence). CDR3 length: 13 amino acids. V shed 11 bases and J shed 4 bases, with 16 bases lying between them. CDR3 region: CALRPDSADTQYF. DNA for the CDR3: TGTGCCCTACGTCCCGACAGTGCAGATACGCAGTATTTT.

The chain is built from TRBV20-1 and TRBJ1-1, with D perhaps TRBD1 (5 bases). CDR3 size: 16 residues. Germline V gene data show CDR1 as DFQATT and CDR2 as SNEGSKA (reference sequence). V lost 3 bases to trimming and J lost 5 bases, with 22 bases between them. The CDR3 DNA sequence: TGCAGTGCTAGTGATAGCTCCCGGGGGGTTTGGACTGAAGCTTTCTTT. Translation: CSASDSSRGVWTEAFF.

The CDR3: CASCQAGQPQHF. Here the CDR3 DNA reads TGTGCCAGCTGTCAGGCGGGTCAGCCCCAGCATTTT. The rearrangement uses TRBV6-5 and TRBJ1-5; D is uncertain. The CDR3 is 12 residues long. Germline CDR1 reads MNHEY; CDR2 reads SVGAGI. V lost 8 bases and J lost 6, with 11 bases in between.

The rearrangement links TRBV11-2 to TRBJ2-2, with 7 bases that match TRBD1. With V trimmed by 5 bases and J by 8 bases, 11 bases remained unmatched. Germline CDR1 reads SGHAT; CDR2 reads FQNNGV. CDR3 size: 15 residues. The CDR3 coding sequence is TGTGCCAGCAGCCGATTCCAGGGGGATGTGGGGGAGCTGTTTTTT. Encoded protein: CASSRFQGDVGELFF. The whole variable domain, filled in from reference TRBV11-2 and TRBJ2-2, reads EAGVAQSPRYKIIEKRQSVAFWCNPISGHATLYWYQQILGQGPKLLIQFQNNGVVDDSQLPKDRFSAERLKGVDSTLKIQPAKLEDSAVYLCASSRFQGDVGELFFGEGSRLTVL.

V usage is TRBV9 and J usage is TRBJ2-7; 8 bases are a match to TRBD1. The CDR3 is 17 amino acids. Germline V gene lookup returns CDR1 SGDLS and CDR2 YYNGEE. Germline trimming cut 1 base from V and 2 bases from J; bases unmatched to any gene: 11. The CDR3 spells CASSVFGSGQGAYEQYF. The CDR3 DNA reads as TGTGCCAGCAGCGTATTCGGGAGCGGACAGGGCGCCTACGAGCAGTACTTC.

V usage is TRBV7-2 and J usage is TRBJ2-5; D is perhaps TRBD1 (5 bases). The CDR3 is 14 amino acids. The germline gives CDR1 SGHTA, CDR2 FQGNSA. Between the trimmed V and J ends, which lost 2 bases and 1 base, there was a span of 8 bases. Here the CDR3 DNA reads TGTGCCAGCAGCTTACGACAGACCCAAGAGACCCAGTACTTC. This sequence encodes CASSLRQTQETQYF.

This chain uses TRBV6-5 with TRBJ2-2, with a possible D match to TRBD1 (5 bases). CDR1 MNHEY and CDR2 SVGAGI come from the germline V gene. V was clipped by 6 bases and J by 0 bases, with 11 bases between them. The CDR3 has 15 residues. DNA of the CDR3: TGTGCCAGCAGCCTCAGGGATTCGAACACCGGGGAGCTGTTTTTT. Protein: CASSLRDSNTGELFF.

The chain is built from TRBV2 and TRBJ2-7, with 7 nucleotides matching TRBD1. CDR1 and CDR2 (germline): SNHLY, FYNNEI. Trimming took 3 bases from V and 10 from J; bases not matched to a gene: 9. This CDR3 is built from 13 residues. The CDR3 nucleotides read TGTGCCAGCAGTGAGCGTGGGACAGCCGAACAGTACTTC. Protein: CASSERGTAEQYF.

This sequence joins TRBV5-1 and TRBJ2-7, with a weak D call TRBD1 (6 bases). V was trimmed by 4 bases and J by 6 bases, leaving 20 bases between them. CDR1 and CDR2 from the germline V gene are SGHRS and YFSETQ. The CDR3 is made up of 15 amino acids. CDR3: CASSTSGARVSEQYF. The CDR3 DNA reads TGCGCCAGCAGCACCTCAGGGGCCCGCGTGAGCGAGCAGTACTTC.

The V call is TRBV18, the J call TRBJ2-2; D remains unclear. V lost 6 bases and J 4 bases, leaving 9 bases between the germline ends. CDR1 and CDR2 (germline): KGHSH, LQKENI. The CDR3 contains 13 residues. The CDR3: CASSSVVTGELFF. The DNA for the CDR3 is TGTGCCAGCTCCTCGGTAGTCACCGGGGAGCTGTTTTTT.

The chain uses TRBV5-4 and TRBJ1-2; 9 bases agree with TRBD1. Germline CDR1 and CDR2: SGHNT and YYREEE (reference sequence). Unmatched junction bases numbered 6, after V lost 4 bases and J lost 5 bases. The CDR3 extends over 14 amino acids. The CDR3 DNA follows: TGTGCCAGCAGCCTCGCCGGGACAGGGTATGGCTACACCTTC. This sequence encodes CASSLAGTGYGYTF.

The chain joins TRBV24-1 to TRBJ2-1; weak D call: TRBD2 (5 bases). Germline V gene data show CDR1 as KGHDR and CDR2 as SFDVKD. The V gene lost 4 bases and the J gene lost 0 bases, with 15 bases spanning the gap. The CDR3 extends over 17 amino acids. The CDR3 DNA sequence: TGTGCCACCAGTGAGGGGAGAGGCAGCGGCTCCTACAATGAGCAGTTCTTC. Translating gives CATSEGRGSGSYNEQFF.

The table lists this clone with a few counts. CDR3 amino acids: CASSNRENNQPQHF. The CDR3 DNA reads as TGTGCCAGCAGCAACAGGGAAAATAATCAGCCCCAGCATTTT. The genes are TRBV21-1 and TRBJ1-5; the tabulated D call, TRBD1, remains unverified against the DNA. TRBV21-1 corresponds to a pseudogene. The CDR3 contains 14 residues.

This chain links TRBV5-6 with TRBJ2-1; 10 bases match TRBD2. This CDR3 is built from 15 residues. The trim removed 2 bases at V and 5 bases at J, leaving 4 bases unmatched. Per the germline V gene, CDR1 is SGHDT and CDR2 is YYEEEE. The CDR3 spells CASSFGLAVDNEQFF. The CDR3 bases are TGTGCCAGCAGCTTCGGACTAGCGGTGGACAATGAGCAGTTCTTC.

The chain joins TRBV7-2 to TRBJ2-2; TRBD1 matches 9 bases. The CDR3 covers 15 residues. The V segment lost 3 bases and the J segment 2 bases; nucleotides outside the gene matches: 1. Germline V gene data show CDR1 as SGHTA and CDR2 as FQGNSA. CDR3 DNA sequence: TGTGCCAGCAGCTTGGACAGGGGAAACACCGGGGAGCTGTTTTTT. This encodes CASSLDRGNTGELFF.

The chain carries TRBV20-1 and TRBJ1-6; TRBD1 agrees at 8 bases. The CDR3 is 16 residues long. V lost 3 bases, J lost 0 bases, and 4 bases stayed unmatched. From germline, CDR1 is DFQATT and CDR2 SNEGSKA (reference sequence). CDR3 DNA sequence: TGCAGTGCTAGTCCCACAGGGGGCTCCTATAATTCACCCCTCCACTTT. Residues: CSASPTGGSYNSPLHF.

This clone occurred a few times. The CDR3, as DNA: TGTGCCTGGAGTCCGACGGGGAACACTGAAGCTTTCTTT. Residues: CAWSPTGNTEAFF. The rearrangement links TRBV30 to TRBJ1-1; D uncertain. The CDR3 sequence is 13 residues long. The germline CDR1 and CDR2 sequences are GTSNPN and SVGIG (reference sequence). The V end was cut by 2 bases, the J end by 1 base, with 8 bases between.

This chain joins TRBV4-3 and TRBJ1-1; perhaps TRBD1 as D (5 bases). Trimming left V 0 bases short and J 5 bases short, with 10 bases between. Germline values: CDR1 LGHNA, CDR2 YSLEER. CDR3 size: 14 residues. CDR3 region: CASSQDSGGTEAFF. The DNA of the CDR3 is TGCGCCAGCAGCCAAGACTCCGGGGGGACTGAAGCTTTCTTT.